The 2 T cell receptor beta chains below were found in one sample sequenced in a study of PD-1 blockade in classical Hodgkin lymphoma (TCRdb year 2020). The library was generated by the immunoSEQ multiplex PCR assay. TCRdb took this table from immuneACCESS and kept in-frame rearrangements with V and J called. Such tables lack part of the clones; where checked against another copy, unresolved V genes explain under half of the gap, and the rest is unexplained. The table for this sample lists tens of thousands of clones; approximately 90% of them were counted only once. Clones ranked in the top ten supply 2.9% of the sample. The intended sense of this specimen's time point label: cycle 4 day 1 (C4D1), after five to seven weeks of nivolumab. Every trial patient had relapsed after autologous stem cell transplantation, and cohorts A, B and C differed in prior brentuximab vedotin exposure. The sample here was peripheral blood mononuclear cells (PBMCs), taken before the fourth cycle of nivolumab. The receptors were gathered from a human donor with classical Hodgkin lymphoma.

This chain connects TRBV4-2 to TRBJ2-2, with 14 bases identical to TRBD2. The V and J ends lost 1 base and 7 bases, in that order; junction bases with no gene match: 5. The CDR3 has 17 residues. CDR1 and CDR2 from the germline V gene are LGHNA and YNFKEQ. The CDR3 is CASSQARLAGGIGELFF. In DNA, the CDR3 is TGTGCCAGCAGCCAAGCACGACTAGCGGGGGGGATCGGGGAGCTGTTTTTT.

The chain links TRBV4-2 to TRBJ1-4; 8 nucleotides match TRBD1. V gave up 1 base and J gave up 8 bases; unmatched junction bases: 9. The CDR3 runs to 16 residues. CDR1 and CDR2 (germline): LGHNA, YNFKEQ. CDR3 in DNA: TGTGCCAGCAGCCAAGGCGGTACGGACAGGGTAGAAAAACTGTTTTTT. Its protein product is CASSQGGTDRVEKLFF.